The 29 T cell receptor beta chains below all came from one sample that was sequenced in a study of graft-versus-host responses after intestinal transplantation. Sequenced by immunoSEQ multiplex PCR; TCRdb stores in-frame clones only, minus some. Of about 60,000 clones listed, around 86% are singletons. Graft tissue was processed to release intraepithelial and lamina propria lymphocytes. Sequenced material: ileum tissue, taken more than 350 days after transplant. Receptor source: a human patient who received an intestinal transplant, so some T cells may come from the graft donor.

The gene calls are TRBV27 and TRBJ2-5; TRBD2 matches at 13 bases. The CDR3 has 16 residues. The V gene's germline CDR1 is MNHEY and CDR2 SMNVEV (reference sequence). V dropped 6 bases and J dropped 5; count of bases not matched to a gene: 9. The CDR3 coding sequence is TGTGCCAGCAGGCCTACTAGCGGGGGGGCACGGGAGACCCAGTACTTC. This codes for CASRPTSGGARETQYF.

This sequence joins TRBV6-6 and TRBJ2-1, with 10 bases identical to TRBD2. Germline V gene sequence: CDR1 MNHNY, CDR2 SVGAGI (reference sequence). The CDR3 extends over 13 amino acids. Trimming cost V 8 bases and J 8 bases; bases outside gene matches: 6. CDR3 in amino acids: CASRLAGAYEQFF. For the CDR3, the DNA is TGTGCCAGCCGCCTAGCGGGAGCGTATGAGCAGTTCTTC.

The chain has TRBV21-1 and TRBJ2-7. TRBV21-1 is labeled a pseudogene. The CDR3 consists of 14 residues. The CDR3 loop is CASSTWGAAGEQYF. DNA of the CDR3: TGTGCCAGCAGCACTTGGGGGGCCGCGGGCGAGCAGTACTTC.

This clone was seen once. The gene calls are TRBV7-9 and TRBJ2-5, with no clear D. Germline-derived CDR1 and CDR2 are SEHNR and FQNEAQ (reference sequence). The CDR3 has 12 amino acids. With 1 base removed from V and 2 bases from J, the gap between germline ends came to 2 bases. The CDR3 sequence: CASSLGQETQYF. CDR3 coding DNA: TGTGCCAGCAGCTTAGGGCAAGAGACCCAGTACTTC.

In nucleotides, the CDR3 is TGTGCCAGCAGGGTAGCGGGGGGGACTAGCACAGATACGCAGTATTTT. Translated: CASRVAGGTSTDTQYF. J is TRBJ2-3 and V is TRBV28, with TRBD2 matching 11 bases. Per the germline V gene, CDR1 is MDHEN and CDR2 is SYDVKM. Trimming at V came to 6 bases and at J to 0 bases, leaving 5 bases not matched to a gene. The CDR3 has 16 residues.

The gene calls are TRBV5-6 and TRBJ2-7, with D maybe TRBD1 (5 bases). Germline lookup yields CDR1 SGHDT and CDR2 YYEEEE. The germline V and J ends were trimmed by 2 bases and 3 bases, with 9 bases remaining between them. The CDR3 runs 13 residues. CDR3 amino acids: CASSFDSRYEQYF. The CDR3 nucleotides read TGTGCCAGCAGCTTTGACAGTCGCTACGAGCAGTACTTC.

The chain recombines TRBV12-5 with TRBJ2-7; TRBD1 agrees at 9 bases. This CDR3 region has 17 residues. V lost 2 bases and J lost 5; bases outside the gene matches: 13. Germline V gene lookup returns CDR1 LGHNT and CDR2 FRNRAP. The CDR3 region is CASGLTALNRGLNEQYF. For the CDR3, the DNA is TGTGCTAGTGGTTTGACTGCCCTAAACAGGGGGCTCAACGAGCAGTACTTC. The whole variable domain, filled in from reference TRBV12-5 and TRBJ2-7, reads DARVTQTPRHKVTEMGQEVTMRCQPILGHNTVFWYRQTMMQGLELLAYFRNRAPLDDSGMPKDRFSAEMPDATLATLKIQPSEPRDSAVYFCASGLTALNRGLNEQYFGPGTRLTVT.

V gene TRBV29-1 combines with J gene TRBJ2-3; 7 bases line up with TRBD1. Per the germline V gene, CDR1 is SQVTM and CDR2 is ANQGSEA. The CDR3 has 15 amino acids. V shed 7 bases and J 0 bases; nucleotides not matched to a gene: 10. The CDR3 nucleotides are TGCAGCGCCAGGCTTATGGGACAGAGCACAGATACGCAGTATTTT. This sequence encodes CSARLMGQSTDTQYF.

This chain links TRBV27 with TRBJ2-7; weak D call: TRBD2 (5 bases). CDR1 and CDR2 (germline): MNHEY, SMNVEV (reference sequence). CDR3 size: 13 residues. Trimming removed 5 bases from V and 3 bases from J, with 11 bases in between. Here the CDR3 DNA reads TGTGCCAGCAGTGACTATCCTAACTACGAGCAGTACTTC. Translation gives CASSDYPNYEQYF.

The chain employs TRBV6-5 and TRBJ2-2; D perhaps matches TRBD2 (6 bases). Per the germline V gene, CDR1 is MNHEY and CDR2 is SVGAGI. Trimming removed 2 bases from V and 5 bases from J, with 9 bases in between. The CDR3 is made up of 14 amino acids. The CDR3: CASSYLGGTGELFF. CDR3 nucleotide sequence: TGTGCCAGCAGTTACCTGGGAGGAACCGGGGAGCTGTTTTTT.

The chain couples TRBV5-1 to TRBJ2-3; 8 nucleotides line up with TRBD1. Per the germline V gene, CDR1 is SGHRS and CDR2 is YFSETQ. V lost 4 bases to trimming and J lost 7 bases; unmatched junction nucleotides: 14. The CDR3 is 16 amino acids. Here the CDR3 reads CASSQDRGPVGYTQYF. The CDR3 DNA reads TGCGCCAGCAGCCAAGACAGGGGCCCGGTGGGATATACGCAGTATTTT.

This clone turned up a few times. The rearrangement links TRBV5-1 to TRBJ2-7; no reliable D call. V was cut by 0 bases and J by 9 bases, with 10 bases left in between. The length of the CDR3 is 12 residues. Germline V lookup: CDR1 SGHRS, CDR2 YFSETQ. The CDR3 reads CASSLGGTGQYF. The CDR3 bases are TGCGCCAGCAGCTTGGGGGGTACGGGGCAGTACTTC. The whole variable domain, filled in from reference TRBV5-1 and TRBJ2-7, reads KAGVTQTPRYLIKTRGQQVTLSCSPISGHRSVSWYQQTPGQGLQFLFEYFSETQRNKGNFPGRFSGRQFSNSRSEMNVSTLELGDSALYLCASSLGGTGQYFGPGTRLTVT.

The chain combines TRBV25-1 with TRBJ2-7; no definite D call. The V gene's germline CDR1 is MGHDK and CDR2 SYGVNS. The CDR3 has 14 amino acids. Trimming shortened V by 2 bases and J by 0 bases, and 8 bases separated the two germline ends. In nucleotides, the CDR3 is TGTGCCAGCAGTGAAAGCGCAAGCTCCTACGAGCAGTACTTC. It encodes CASSESASSYEQYF.

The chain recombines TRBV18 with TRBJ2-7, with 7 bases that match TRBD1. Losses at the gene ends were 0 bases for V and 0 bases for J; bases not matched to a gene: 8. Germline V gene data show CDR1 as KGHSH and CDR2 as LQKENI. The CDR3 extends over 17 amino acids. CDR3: CASSPPPWDRYSYEQYF. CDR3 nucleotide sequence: TGTGCCAGCTCACCACCTCCATGGGACAGATACTCCTACGAGCAGTACTTC. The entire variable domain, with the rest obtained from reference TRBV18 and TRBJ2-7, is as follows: NAGVMQNPRHLVRRRGQEARLRCSPMKGHSHVYWYRQLPEEGLKFMVYLQKENIIDESGMPKERFSAEFPKEGPSILRIQQVVRGDSAAYFCASSPPPWDRYSYEQYFGPGTRLTVT.

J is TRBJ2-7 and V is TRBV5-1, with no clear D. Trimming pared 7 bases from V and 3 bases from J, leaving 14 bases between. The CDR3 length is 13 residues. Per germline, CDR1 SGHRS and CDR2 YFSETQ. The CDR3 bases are TGCGCCAGCCGGATGCTGGGTTTCTACGAGCAGTACTTC. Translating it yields CASRMLGFYEQYF.

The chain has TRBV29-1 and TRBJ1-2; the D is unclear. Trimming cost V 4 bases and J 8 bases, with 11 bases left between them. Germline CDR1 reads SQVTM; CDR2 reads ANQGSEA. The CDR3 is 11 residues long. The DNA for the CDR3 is TGCAGCGTTGTTTTAGGAGGAGGCTACACCTTC. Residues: CSVVLGGGYTF.

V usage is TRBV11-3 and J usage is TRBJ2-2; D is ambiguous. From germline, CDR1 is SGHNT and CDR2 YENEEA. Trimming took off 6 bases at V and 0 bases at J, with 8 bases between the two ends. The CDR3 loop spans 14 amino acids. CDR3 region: CASRESSNTGELFF. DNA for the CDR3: TGTGCCAGCAGGGAGTCATCGAACACCGGGGAGCTGTTTTTT.

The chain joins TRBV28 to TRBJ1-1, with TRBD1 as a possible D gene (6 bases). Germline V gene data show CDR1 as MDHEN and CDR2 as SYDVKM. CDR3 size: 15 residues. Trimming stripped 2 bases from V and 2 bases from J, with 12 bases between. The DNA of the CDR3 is TGTGCCAGCAGTTTAACGACAGGAATCAACACTGAAGCTTTCTTT. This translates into CASSLTTGINTEAFF.

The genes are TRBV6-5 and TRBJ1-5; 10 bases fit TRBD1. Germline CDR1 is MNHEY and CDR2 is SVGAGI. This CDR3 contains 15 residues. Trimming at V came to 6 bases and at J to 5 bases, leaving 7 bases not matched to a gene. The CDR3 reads CASSLTGGLDQPQHF. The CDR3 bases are TGTGCCAGCAGCTTGACAGGGGGCCTAGATCAGCCCCAGCATTTT.

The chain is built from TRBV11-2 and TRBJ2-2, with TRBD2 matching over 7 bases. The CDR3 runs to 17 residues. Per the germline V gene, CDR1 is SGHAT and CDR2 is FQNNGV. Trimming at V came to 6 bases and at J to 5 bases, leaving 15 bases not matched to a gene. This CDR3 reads CASRRNRGGSETGELFF. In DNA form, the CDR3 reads TGTGCCAGCAGACGTAACCGGGGAGGGTCGGAAACCGGGGAGCTGTTTTTT. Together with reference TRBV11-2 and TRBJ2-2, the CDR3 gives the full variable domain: EAGVAQSPRYKIIEKRQSVAFWCNPISGHATLYWYQQILGQGPKLLIQFQNNGVVDDSQLPKDRFSAERLKGVDSTLKIQPAKLEDSAVYLCASRRNRGGSETGELFFGEGSRLTVL.

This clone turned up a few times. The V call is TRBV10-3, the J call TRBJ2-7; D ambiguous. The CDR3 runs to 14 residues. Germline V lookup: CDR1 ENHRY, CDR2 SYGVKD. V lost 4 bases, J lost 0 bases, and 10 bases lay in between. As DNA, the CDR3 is TGTGCCATCAGTGGTTACAACGTCTCCTACGAGCAGTACTTC. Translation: CAISGYNVSYEQYF.

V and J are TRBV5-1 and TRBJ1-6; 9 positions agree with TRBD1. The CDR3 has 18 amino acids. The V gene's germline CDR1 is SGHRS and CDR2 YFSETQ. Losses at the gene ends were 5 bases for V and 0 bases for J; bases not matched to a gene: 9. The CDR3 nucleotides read TGCGCCAGCAGACCAACCGGGACAGGGAGCTCCTATAATTCACCCCTCCACTTT. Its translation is CASRPTGTGSSYNSPLHF.

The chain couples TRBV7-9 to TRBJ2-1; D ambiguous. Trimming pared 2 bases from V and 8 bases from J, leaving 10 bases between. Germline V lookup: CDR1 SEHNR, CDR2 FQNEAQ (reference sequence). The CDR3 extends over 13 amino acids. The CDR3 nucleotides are TGTGCCAGCAGCTTAATCGGAATAGATGAGCAGTTCTTC. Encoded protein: CASSLIGIDEQFF.

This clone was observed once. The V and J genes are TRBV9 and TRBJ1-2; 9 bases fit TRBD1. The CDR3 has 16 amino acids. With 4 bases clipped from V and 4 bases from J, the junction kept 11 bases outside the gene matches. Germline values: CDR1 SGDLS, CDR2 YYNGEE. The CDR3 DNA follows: TGTGCCAGCAGCCCCTGGGACAGGGTTGCGGTCTATGGCTACACCTTC. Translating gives CASSPWDRVAVYGYTF.

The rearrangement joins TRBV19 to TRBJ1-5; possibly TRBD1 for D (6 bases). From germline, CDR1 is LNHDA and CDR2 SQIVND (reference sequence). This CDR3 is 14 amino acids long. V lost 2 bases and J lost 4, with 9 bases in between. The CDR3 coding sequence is TGTGCCAGTAGTATACAGGGGACAAATCAGCCCCAGCATTTT. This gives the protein CASSIQGTNQPQHF.

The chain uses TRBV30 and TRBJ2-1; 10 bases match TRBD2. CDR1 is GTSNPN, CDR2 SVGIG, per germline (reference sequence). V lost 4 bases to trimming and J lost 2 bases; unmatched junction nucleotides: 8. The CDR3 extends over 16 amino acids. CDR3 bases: TGTGCCTGGACCATATCCCTAGCGGGAGCCTACAATGAGCAGTTCTTC. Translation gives CAWTISLAGAYNEQFF.

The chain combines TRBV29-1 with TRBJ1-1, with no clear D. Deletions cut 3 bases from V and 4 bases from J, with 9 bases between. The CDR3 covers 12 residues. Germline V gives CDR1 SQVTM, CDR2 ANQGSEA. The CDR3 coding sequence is TGCAGCGTTGAGGCGGATTTCACTGAAGCTTTCTTT. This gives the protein CSVEADFTEAFF.

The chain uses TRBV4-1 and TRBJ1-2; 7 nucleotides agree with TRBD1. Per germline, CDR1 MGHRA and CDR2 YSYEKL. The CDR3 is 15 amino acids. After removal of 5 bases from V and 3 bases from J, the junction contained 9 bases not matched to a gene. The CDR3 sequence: CASSTPGGYYYGYTF. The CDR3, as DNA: TGCGCCAGCAGCACCCCAGGGGGGTATTACTATGGCTACACCTTC.

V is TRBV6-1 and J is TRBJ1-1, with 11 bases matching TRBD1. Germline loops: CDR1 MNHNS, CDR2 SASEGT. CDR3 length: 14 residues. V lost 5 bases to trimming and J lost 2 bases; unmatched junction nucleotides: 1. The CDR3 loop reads CASSWTGGNTEAFF. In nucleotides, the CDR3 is TGTGCCAGCAGTTGGACAGGGGGCAACACTGAAGCTTTCTTT.